This TCR beta chain derives from a study of T cells in Graves' hyperthyroidism and ophthalmopathy. Study-wide results and caveats: In blood, most of the thyroid clonotypes expanded above 0.001 were also present.

Of note for this clonotype: Its antigen is currently unknown.

There were TCR beta CDR3 regions amplified from RNA transcripts. The HTBI primer set served for first-round RT-PCR of the TCR CDR3. MiXCR was run by TCRdb on the multiplex PCR reads, yielding one entry per CDR3 protein. The sample shows over 500,000 distinct CDR3 sequences, around 13% of them seen only once. CDR3 length: 15 residues. Looked up from germline, CDR1 is SGHRS and CDR2 is YFSETQ. V gave up 0 bases and J gave up 6 bases; unmatched junction bases: 5. Sequenced sample: blood. The V and J genes are TRBV5-1 and TRBJ2-2; 7 nucleotides match TRBD2. The clonotype comes from a woman aged 40 to 50 with Graves' hyperthyroidism. The chain's CDR3 is CASSLDPSGAGELFF. In DNA form, the CDR3 reads TGCGCCAGCAGCTTGGATCCTAGCGGCGCCGGGGAGCTGTTTTTT.